The 25 T cell receptor beta chains given below trace back to one sample, sequenced in a study of T cell responses to AZD1222 COVID-19 vaccine. TCRdb keeps only in-frame clones here, not all; method: immunoSEQ multiplex PCR. The sample records 150,000 or so clones, 86% being singletons. The specimen was peripheral blood, collected on day 0 of MenACWY control vaccination. The origin of the receptors is an adult in good health.

The chain combines TRBV24-1 with TRBJ1-5; tentatively, D is TRBD1 (6 bases). The CDR3 is 13 residues long. Germline values: CDR1 KGHDR, CDR2 SFDVKD. The V end was cut by 3 bases, the J end by 7 bases, with 9 bases between. The CDR3 loop reads CATSDRDTQPQHF. CDR3 coding DNA: TGTGCCACCAGTGATCGGGACACGCAGCCCCAGCATTTT.

This clone was picked up one time. V is TRBV19 and J is TRBJ1-1; 7 bases are a match to TRBD1. CDR3 length equals 16 residues. The V segment lost 0 bases and the J segment 11 bases; nucleotides outside the gene matches: 15. Looked up from germline, CDR1 is LNHDA and CDR2 is SQIVND (reference sequence). The CDR3 DNA reads as TGTGCCAGTAGTATAGATCTACAGCGCAGGGGGGTTTCTGCTTTCTTT. Translation gives CASSIDLQRRGVSAFF.

This chain connects TRBV7-2 to TRBJ2-4; D uncertain. The V end was cut by 4 bases, the J end by 5 bases, with 6 bases between. CDR3 size: 12 residues. The germline V gene has CDR1 SGHTA and CDR2 FQGNSA. The CDR3 bases are TGTGCCAGCAGCTCTCCTGAAAACATTCAGTACTTC. As protein: CASSSPENIQYF.

In nucleotides, the CDR3 is TGCGCCAGCAGCCCGAGGGCTGGAAACTATGGCTACACCTTC. Its translation is CASSPRAGNYGYTF. The chain employs TRBV4-1 and TRBJ1-2; no definite D call. Germline V gene sequence: CDR1 MGHRA, CDR2 YSYEKL. The CDR3 is made up of 14 amino acids. The ends were cut back, 4 bases at V and 2 bases at J, with 11 bases in the middle.

The J gene is TRBJ1-1, the V gene TRBV15; 7 positions match TRBD1. CDR1 LNHNV and CDR2 YYDKDF come from the germline V gene (reference sequence). Germline trimming cut 0 bases from V and 11 bases from J; bases unmatched to any gene: 6. There are 13 residues in the CDR3. The CDR3: CATSRDRGGGAFF. CDR3 bases: TGTGCCACCAGCAGAGATCGAGGGGGCGGTGCTTTCTTT.

The genes are TRBV3-1 (or the pseudogene TRBV3-2) and TRBJ1-3; 9 bases are a match to TRBD1. CDR3 length: 14 residues. Trimming cost V 5 bases and J 4 bases; bases outside gene matches: 3. Germline loops: CDR1 LGHDT, CDR2 YNNKEL (reference sequence). This CDR3 reads CASSAGQGGNTIYF. For the CDR3, the DNA is TGTGCCAGCAGCGCGGGACAGGGAGGAAACACCATATATTTT.

V gene TRBV6-6 combines with J gene TRBJ2-7; possibly TRBD1 for D (5 bases). The CDR3 runs to 14 residues. Per germline, CDR1 MNHNY and CDR2 SVGAGI (reference sequence). Trimming left V 5 bases short and J 2 bases short, with 13 bases between. In DNA form, the CDR3 reads TGTGCCAGCAGTGTCTCAGGGTTGCCCTACGAGCAGTACGTC. This gives the protein CASSVSGLPYEQYV.

This clone occurred a few times. The gene calls are TRBV10-1 and TRBJ2-7; D gene uncertain. The germline CDR1 and CDR2 sequences are WNHNN and SYGVQD (reference sequence). The CDR3 runs to 11 residues. Deletions cut 4 bases from V and 2 bases from J, with 3 bases between. The CDR3 reads CASSVAYEQYF. CDR3 bases: TGCGCCAGCAGTGTCGCCTACGAGCAGTACTTC.

The rearrangement uses TRBV3-1 (or the pseudogene TRBV3-2) and TRBJ2-2; D gene ambiguous. This CDR3 contains 14 residues. Trimming removed 4 bases from V and 6 bases from J, with 12 bases in between. Germline CDR1 and CDR2: LGHDT and YNNKEL (reference sequence). The CDR3 DNA is TGTGCCAGCAGCCCCGGCCACGGGTCCGGGGAGCTGTTTTTT. The encoded protein is CASSPGHGSGELFF.

CDR3 protein: CARGIGDYGYTF. The CDR3 nucleotides are TGTGCTAGGGGCATAGGTGACTATGGCTACACCTTC. This chain connects TRBV12-5 to TRBJ1-2; D is undetermined. Per the germline V gene, CDR1 is LGHNT and CDR2 is FRNRAP. Trimming took off 9 bases at V and 3 bases at J, with 11 bases between the two ends. CDR3 length: 12 residues.

The CDR3 region has the DNA TGTGCCAGCAGCCAAGCACACGGGTTGACCGGGACTAGAGCATCCTACGAGCAGTACTTC. This sequence encodes CASSQAHGLTGTRASYEQYF. The gene calls are TRBV14 and TRBJ2-7; 8 nucleotides align to TRBD2. The CDR3 is made up of 20 amino acids. Looked up from germline, CDR1 is SGHDN and CDR2 is FVKESK. V lost 1 base and J lost 1; bases outside the gene matches: 18.

The chain couples TRBV6-2 or TRBV6-3 to TRBJ2-7, with 12 nucleotides matching TRBD2. Germline V gives CDR1 MNHEY, CDR2 SVGEGT. The CDR3 length is 15 residues. J lost 4 bases, V lost 6 bases, and 7 bases had no gene match. The CDR3 nucleotides read TGTGCCAGCAGCCTAGCGGGAGGGCCCTCTTACGAGCAGTACTTC. This gives the protein CASSLAGGPSYEQYF.

This clone was counted a few times. The chain carries TRBV5-1 and TRBJ2-7; D tentatively fits TRBD1 or TRBD2 (6 bases each). Germline V gives CDR1 SGHRS, CDR2 YFSETQ. The CDR3 runs to 14 residues. The V gene lost 0 bases and the J gene lost 2 bases, with 9 bases spanning the gap. CDR3 DNA sequence: TGCGCCAGCAGCTTGGTTCGGGGGCCCTACGAGCAGTACGTC. Protein sequence: CASSLVRGPYEQYV.

The chain has TRBV2 and TRBJ2-7; 11 positions agree with TRBD1. The CDR3 consists of 15 residues. Germline V gene data show CDR1 as SNHLY and CDR2 as FYNNEI. V was pared by 6 bases and J by 0 bases, with 4 bases of the junction left unmatched. CDR3: CASSAGTGGSYEQYV. The CDR3 coding sequence is TGTGCCAGCAGCGCCGGGACAGGGGGCTCCTACGAGCAGTACGTC.

The V gene is TRBV28, the J gene TRBJ1-4; D is perhaps TRBD1 (5 bases). The germline V and J ends were trimmed by 7 bases and 6 bases, with 24 bases remaining between them. Germline CDR1 reads MDHEN; CDR2 reads SYDVKM. The CDR3 loop spans 17 amino acids. The DNA for the CDR3 is TGTGCCAGCACGGGGGGTCGTCTGGACACTAGGGATGAAAAACTGTTTTTT. Translated: CASTGGRLDTRDEKLFF.

V is TRBV13 and J is TRBJ2-7, with 8 bases identical to TRBD2. The CDR3 contains 15 residues. Germline V gene sequence: CDR1 PRHDT, CDR2 FYEKMQ (reference sequence). V trimming: 5 bases; J trimming: 4 bases; junction bases outside the gene matches: 10. CDR3 bases: TGTGCCAGCAGCCGGGGGGGCGGGAGTTCTTACGAGCAGTACTTC. This encodes CASSRGGGSSYEQYF.

This CDR3 reads CASSFMGQGNSPLHF. The CDR3 nucleotides read TGCGCCAGCAGCTTCATGGGACAGGGCAATTCACCCCTCCACTTT. J is TRBJ1-6 and V is TRBV5-1; 9 nucleotides align to TRBD1. The CDR3 length is 15 residues. Germline V lookup: CDR1 SGHRS, CDR2 YFSETQ. V lost 2 bases, J lost 7 bases, and 4 bases stayed unmatched.

The rearrangement uses TRBV4-1 and TRBJ2-7; D gene ambiguous. This CDR3 has 13 amino acids. The germline CDR1 and CDR2 sequences are MGHRA and YSYEKL. Trimming removed 0 bases from V and 2 bases from J, with 5 bases in between. In nucleotides, the CDR3 is TGCGCCAGCAGCCAAGATGGTCCCTACGAGCAGTACTTC. Translation: CASSQDGPYEQYF.

Only a few counts were recorded for this clone. V usage is TRBV20-1 and J usage is TRBJ1-5; TRBD1 might be the D (5 bases). Trimming shortened V by 3 bases and J by 4 bases, and 22 bases separated the two germline ends. Germline lookup yields CDR1 DFQATT and CDR2 SNEGSKA (reference sequence). The length of the CDR3 is 17 residues. As DNA, the CDR3 is TGCAGTGCTAGTCAATCTTTTCGAGGGGATCGTAATCAGCCCCAGCATTTT. Protein product: CSASQSFRGDRNQPQHF.

The J gene is TRBJ2-7, the V gene TRBV27; possible D gene TRBD2, 5 bases. Germline CDR1 MNHEY, CDR2 SMNVEV (reference sequence). The CDR3 is 15 amino acids. V was trimmed by 7 bases and J by 0 bases, leaving 16 bases between them. CDR3 in DNA: TGTGCCAGCACTGCCCTAGCCAGGCTCTCCTACGAGCAGTACTTC. Its protein product is CASTALARLSYEQYF.

The V gene is TRBV23-1, the J gene TRBJ1-2; TRBD1 aligns across 9 bases. Being an ORF, TRBV23-1 has a function that is uncertain. Trimming removed 2 bases from V and 7 bases from J; junction bases left unmatched: 11. The CDR3 is 16 residues long. The CDR3 region has the DNA TGCGCCAGCAGTCAAGGGACAGGGAAAGGGAATGGTGGCTACACCTTC. As protein: CASSQGTGKGNGGYTF.

This clone was found a few times. The J gene is TRBJ1-1, the V gene TRBV12-3 or TRBV12-4; weak D call: TRBD1 (6 bases). Trimming took off 7 bases at V and 10 bases at J, with 16 bases between the two ends. The CDR3 loop spans 12 amino acids. The CDR3 DNA reads as TGTGCCAGCACCCTGGGGGACACGGGAGCTTTCTTT. Encoded protein: CASTLGDTGAFF.

The V and J genes are TRBV6-5 and TRBJ1-6; the D is unclear. In germline, CDR1 is MNHEY, CDR2 SVGAGI. Between the trimmed V and J ends, which lost 6 bases and 7 bases, there was a span of 10 bases. This CDR3 spans 13 amino acids. CDR3 protein: CASRAYMNSPLHF. The DNA of the CDR3 is TGTGCCAGCAGGGCTTATATGAATTCACCCCTCCACTTT.

Only a few counts were recorded for this clone. The CDR3 loop is CATSRGYSGGGETQYF. In DNA form, the CDR3 reads TGTGCCACCAGCAGAGGATATAGCGGGGGTGGAGAGACCCAGTACTTC. The gene calls are TRBV15 and TRBJ2-5, with 9 bases aligning to TRBD2. With V trimmed by 1 base and J by 4 bases, 7 bases remained unmatched. The V gene's germline CDR1 is LNHNV and CDR2 YYDKDF (reference sequence). The CDR3 length is 16 residues. Full variable domain (missing parts from reference TRBV15 and TRBJ2-5): DAMVIQNPRYQVTQFGKPVTLSCSQTLNHNVMYWYQQKSSQAPKLLFHYYDKDFNNEADTPDNFQSRRPNTSFCFLDIRSPGLGDTAMYLCATSRGYSGGGETQYFGPGTRLLVL.

V gene TRBV21-1 combines with J gene TRBJ2-7. TRBV21-1 is assigned pseudogene status. CDR3 length: 16 residues. CDR3 DNA sequence: TGTGCCAGCAGCAAAGGGGATCGTCAAAGCTCCTACGAGCAGTACGTC. It translates to CASSKGDRQSSYEQYV.